In its sample, the clone carrying this T cell receptor (beta chain) was seen a few times. The germline gives CDR1 GTSNPN, CDR2 SVGIG (reference sequence). V lost 8 bases to trimming and J lost 3 bases, with 16 bases between them. The CDR3 has 14 residues. It was during active infection that Seattle patients were enrolled and then longitudinally followed. The sample comes from a study of blood T cell repertoires in COVID-19. Study-wide background: Donors in the United States, Italy and Spain gave samples during acute or convalescent COVID-19. From T cells, B-cell-depleted T cells, or PBMCs came the material, which was cDNA or gDNA.

Per the study methods: For nucleated cells, counts were estimated from reference gene primer amplification. This table comes from immunoSEQ multiplex PCR, and its TCRdb copy is limited to in-frame clones, with some not included. The V and J calls and the clone size are those of that table, but D and trimming were determined from the DNA. The sample holds a few hundred thousand clones, around 90% seen once. The TCR comes from a young woman with COVID-19, enrolled during active disease. Sequenced: peripheral blood. This rearrangement joins TRBV30 to TRBJ1-4; tentatively, D is TRBD1 (6 bases). CDR3 region: CAGRIGQSNEKLFF. The CDR3 DNA reads as TGTGCCGGCCGGATCGGACAGTCTAATGAAAAACTGTTTTTT.